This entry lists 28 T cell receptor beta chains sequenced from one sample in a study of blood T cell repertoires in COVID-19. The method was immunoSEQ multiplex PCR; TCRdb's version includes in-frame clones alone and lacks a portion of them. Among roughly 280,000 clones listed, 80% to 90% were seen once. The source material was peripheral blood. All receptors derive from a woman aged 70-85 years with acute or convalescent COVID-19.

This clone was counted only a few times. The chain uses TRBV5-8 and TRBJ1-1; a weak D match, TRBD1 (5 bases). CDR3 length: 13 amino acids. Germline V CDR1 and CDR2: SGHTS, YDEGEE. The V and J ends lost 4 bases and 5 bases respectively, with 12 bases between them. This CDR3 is CASSAMAGTEAFF. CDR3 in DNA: TGTGCCAGCAGCGCAATGGCAGGGACTGAAGCTTTCTTT.

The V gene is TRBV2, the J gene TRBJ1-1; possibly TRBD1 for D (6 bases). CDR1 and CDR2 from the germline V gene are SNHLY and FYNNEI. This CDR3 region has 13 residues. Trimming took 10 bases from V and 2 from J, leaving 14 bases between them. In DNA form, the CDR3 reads TGTGCCACCCGACGACAGGCCAACACTGAAGCTTTCTTT. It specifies CATRRQANTEAFF. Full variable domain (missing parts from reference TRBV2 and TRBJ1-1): EPEVTQTPSHQVTQMGQEVILRCVPISNHLYFYWYRQILGQKVEFLVSFYNNEISEKSEIFDDQFSVERPDGSNFTLKIRSTKLEDSAMYFCATRRQANTEAFFGQGTRLTVV.

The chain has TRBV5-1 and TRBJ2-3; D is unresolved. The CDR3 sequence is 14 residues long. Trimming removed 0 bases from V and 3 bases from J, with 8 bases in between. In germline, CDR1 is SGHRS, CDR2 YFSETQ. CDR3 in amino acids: CASSLAGHTDTQYF. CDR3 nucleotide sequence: TGCGCCAGCAGCTTGGCTGGGCATACAGATACGCAGTATTTT. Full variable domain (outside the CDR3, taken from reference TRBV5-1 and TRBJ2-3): KAGVTQTPRYLIKTRGQQVTLSCSPISGHRSVSWYQQTPGQGLQFLFEYFSETQRNKGNFPGRFSGRQFSNSRSEMNVSTLELGDSALYLCASSLAGHTDTQYFGPGTRLTVL.

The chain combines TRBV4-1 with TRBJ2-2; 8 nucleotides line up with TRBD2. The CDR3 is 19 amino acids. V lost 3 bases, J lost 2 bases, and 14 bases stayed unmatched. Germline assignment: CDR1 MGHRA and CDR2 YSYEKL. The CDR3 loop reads CASSHRTGGGGRNTGELFF. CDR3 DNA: TGCGCCAGCAGCCACCGAACCGGGGGGGGAGGCAGAAACACCGGGGAGCTGTTTTTT.

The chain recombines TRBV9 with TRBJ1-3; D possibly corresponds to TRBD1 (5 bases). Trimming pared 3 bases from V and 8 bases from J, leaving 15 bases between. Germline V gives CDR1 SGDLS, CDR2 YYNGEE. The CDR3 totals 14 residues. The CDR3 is CASSARDFYDTIYF. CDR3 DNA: TGTGCCAGCAGCGCACGGGACTTCTACGACACCATATATTTT.

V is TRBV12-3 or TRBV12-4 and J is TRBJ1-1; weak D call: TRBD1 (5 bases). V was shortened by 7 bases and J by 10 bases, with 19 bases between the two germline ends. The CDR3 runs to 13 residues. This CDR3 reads CASNPRAAGGAFF. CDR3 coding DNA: TGTGCCAGCAACCCCCGCGCGGCGGGGGGAGCTTTCTTT.

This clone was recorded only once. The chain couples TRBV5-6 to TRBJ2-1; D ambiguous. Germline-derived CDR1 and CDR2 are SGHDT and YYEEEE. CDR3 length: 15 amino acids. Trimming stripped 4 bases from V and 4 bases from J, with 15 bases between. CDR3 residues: CASSRDSLGYNEQFF. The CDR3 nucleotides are TGTGCCAGCAGCCGTGACTCCCTCGGGTACAATGAGCAGTTCTTC. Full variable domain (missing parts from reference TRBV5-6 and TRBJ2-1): DAGVTQSPTHLIKTRGQQVTLRCSPKSGHDTVSWYQQALGQGPQFIFQYYEEEERQRGNFPDRFSGHQFPNYSSELNVNALLLGDSALYLCASSRDSLGYNEQFFGPGTRLTVL.

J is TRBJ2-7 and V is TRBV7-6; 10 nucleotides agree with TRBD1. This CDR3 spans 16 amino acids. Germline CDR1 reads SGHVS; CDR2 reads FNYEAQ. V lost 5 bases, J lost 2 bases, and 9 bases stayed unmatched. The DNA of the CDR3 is TGTGCCAGCAGCCCCTGGGACAGGGGAAGGACCTACGAGCAGTACTTC. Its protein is CASSPWDRGRTYEQYF.

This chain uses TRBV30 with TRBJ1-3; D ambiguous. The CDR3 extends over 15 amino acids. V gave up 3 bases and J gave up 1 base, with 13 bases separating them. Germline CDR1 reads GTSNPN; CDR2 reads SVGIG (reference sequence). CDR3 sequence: CAWSPSDSSGNTIYF. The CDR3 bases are TGTGCCTGGAGCCCCTCCGACTCTTCTGGAAACACCATATATTTT.

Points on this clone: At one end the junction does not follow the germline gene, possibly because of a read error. The CDR3 bases are TGTGCCAGCAGTTACTCTCAGAGGGGGGGCCTGGACTTC. Encoded protein: CASSYSQRGGLDF. The chain has TRBV6-2 or TRBV6-3 and TRBJ2-5, with a weak D call TRBD2 (7 bases). Looked up from germline, CDR1 is MNHEY and CDR2 is SVGEGT. The CDR3 is made up of 13 amino acids.

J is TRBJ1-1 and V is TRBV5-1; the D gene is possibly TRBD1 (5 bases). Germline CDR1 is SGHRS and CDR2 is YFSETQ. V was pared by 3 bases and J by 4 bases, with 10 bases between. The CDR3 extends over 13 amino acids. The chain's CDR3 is CASSWGLGTEAFF. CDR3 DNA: TGCGCCAGCAGCTGGGGCTTAGGCACTGAAGCTTTCTTT.

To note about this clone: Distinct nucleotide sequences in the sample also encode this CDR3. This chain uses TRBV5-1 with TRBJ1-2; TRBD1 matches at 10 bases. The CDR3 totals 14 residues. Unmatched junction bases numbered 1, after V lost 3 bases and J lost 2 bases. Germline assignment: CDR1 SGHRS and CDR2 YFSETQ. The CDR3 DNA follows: TGCGCCAGCAGCTCGGGACAGGGGAACTATGGCTACACCTTC. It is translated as CASSSGQGNYGYTF.

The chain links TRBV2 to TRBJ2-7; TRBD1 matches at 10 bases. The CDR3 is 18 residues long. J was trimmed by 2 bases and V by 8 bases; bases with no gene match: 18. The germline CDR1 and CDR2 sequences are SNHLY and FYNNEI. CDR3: CASEIGDRGPTETYEQYF. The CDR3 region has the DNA TGTGCCAGCGAGATCGGAGACAGGGGGCCAACTGAGACCTACGAGCAGTACTTC.

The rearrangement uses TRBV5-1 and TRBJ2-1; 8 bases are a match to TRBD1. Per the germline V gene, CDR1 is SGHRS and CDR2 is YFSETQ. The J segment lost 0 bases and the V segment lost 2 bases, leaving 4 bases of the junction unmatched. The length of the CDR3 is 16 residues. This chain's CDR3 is CASSLLQGVSYNEQFF. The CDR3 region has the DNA TGCGCCAGCAGCTTATTACAGGGGGTCTCCTACAATGAGCAGTTCTTC.

CDR3 loop: CASSLGPVAEAFF. CDR3 sequence (DNA): TGCGCCAGCAGCTTGGGGCCTGTCGCTGAAGCTTTCTTT. V is TRBV5-1 and J is TRBJ1-1; D unclear. The germline CDR1 and CDR2 sequences are SGHRS and YFSETQ. The CDR3 spans 13 residues. V dropped 0 bases and J dropped 6 bases, with 9 bases sitting between them.

CDR3 sequence reads: CASSQVASASYEQYF. CDR3 DNA: TGTGCCAGCAGCCAAGTGGCTAGCGCGAGCTACGAGCAGTACTTC. The V and J genes are TRBV3-1 (or the pseudogene TRBV3-2) and TRBJ2-7, with a weak D call TRBD2 (6 bases). Trimming took 1 base from V and 3 from J, leaving 13 bases between them. Per the germline V gene, CDR1 is LGHDT and CDR2 is YNNKEL (reference sequence). This CDR3 is built from 15 residues.

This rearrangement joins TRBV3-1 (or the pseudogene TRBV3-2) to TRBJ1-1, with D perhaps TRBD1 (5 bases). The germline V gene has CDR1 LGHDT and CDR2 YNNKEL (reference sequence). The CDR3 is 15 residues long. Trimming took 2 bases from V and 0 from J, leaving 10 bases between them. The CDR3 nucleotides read TGTGCCAGCAGCCAAAGTCCAGGGATGAACACTGAAGCTTTCTTT. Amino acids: CASSQSPGMNTEAFF.

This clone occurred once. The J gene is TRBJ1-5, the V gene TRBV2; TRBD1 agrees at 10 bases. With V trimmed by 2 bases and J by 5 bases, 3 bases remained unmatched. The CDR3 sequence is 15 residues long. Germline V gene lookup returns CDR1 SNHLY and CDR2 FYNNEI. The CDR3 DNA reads TGTGCCAGCAGTGAAAAGACAGGGGGCTATCAGCCCCAGCATTTT. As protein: CASSEKTGGYQPQHF. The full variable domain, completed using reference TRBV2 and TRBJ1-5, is EPEVTQTPSHQVTQMGQEVILRCVPISNHLYFYWYRQILGQKVEFLVSFYNNEISEKSEIFDDQFSVERPDGSNFTLKIRSTKLEDSAMYFCASSEKTGGYQPQHFGDGTRLSIL.

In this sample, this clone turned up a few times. This CDR3 is CASSSRGGRNEQYF. The CDR3 DNA reads as TGTGCCAGCAGCTCGCGGGGGGGCCGGAACGAGCAGTACTTC. This rearrangement joins TRBV7-9 to TRBJ2-7; TRBD2 agrees at 9 bases. This CDR3 has 14 residues. The J segment lost 5 bases and the V segment lost 4 bases, leaving 6 bases of the junction unmatched. CDR1 is SEHNR, CDR2 FQNEAQ, per germline (reference sequence).

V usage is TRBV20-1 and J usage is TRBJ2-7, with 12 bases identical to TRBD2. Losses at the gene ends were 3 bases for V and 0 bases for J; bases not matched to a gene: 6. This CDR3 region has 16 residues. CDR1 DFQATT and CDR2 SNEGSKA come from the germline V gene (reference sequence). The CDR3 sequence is CSASGLAGRSSYEQYF. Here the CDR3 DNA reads TGCAGTGCTAGTGGACTAGCGGGGAGGAGCTCCTACGAGCAGTACTTC.

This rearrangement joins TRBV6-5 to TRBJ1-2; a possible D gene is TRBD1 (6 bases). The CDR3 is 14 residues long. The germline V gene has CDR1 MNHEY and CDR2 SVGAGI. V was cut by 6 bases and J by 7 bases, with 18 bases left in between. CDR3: CASRLRLTGGGYTF. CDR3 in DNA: TGTGCCAGCAGGCTACGATTGACAGGAGGTGGCTACACCTTC.

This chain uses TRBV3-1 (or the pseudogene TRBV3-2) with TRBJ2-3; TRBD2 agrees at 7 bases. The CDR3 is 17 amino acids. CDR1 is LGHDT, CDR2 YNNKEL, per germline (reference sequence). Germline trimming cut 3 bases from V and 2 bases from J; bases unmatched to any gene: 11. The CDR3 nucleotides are TGTGCCAGCAGCCAGAGGTTGCGGGACTATTCCACAGATACGCAGTATTTT. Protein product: CASSQRLRDYSTDTQYF.

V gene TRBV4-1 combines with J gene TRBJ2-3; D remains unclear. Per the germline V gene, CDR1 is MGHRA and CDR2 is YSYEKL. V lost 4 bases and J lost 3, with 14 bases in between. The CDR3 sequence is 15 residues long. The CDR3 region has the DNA TGCGCCAGCAGCCCGCGATGGTGGGCAACAGATACGCAGTATTTT. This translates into CASSPRWWATDTQYF.

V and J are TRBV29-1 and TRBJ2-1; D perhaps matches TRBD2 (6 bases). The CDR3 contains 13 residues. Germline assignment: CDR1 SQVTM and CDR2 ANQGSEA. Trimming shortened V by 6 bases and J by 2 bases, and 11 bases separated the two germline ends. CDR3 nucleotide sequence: TGCAGCGTGCGGGACTTCGCCTACAATGAGCAGTTCTTC. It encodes CSVRDFAYNEQFF.

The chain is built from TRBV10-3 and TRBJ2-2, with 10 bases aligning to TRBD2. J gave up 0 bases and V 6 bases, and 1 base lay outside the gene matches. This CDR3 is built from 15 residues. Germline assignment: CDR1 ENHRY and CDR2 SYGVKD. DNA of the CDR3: TGTGCCATCAGGGGGACTAGCGCGAACACCGGGGAGCTGTTTTTT. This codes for CAIRGTSANTGELFF.

The CDR3, as DNA: TGTGCCAGCAGCCAACCCGGACAGCACGAAGGGACCCAGTACTTC. Translating gives CASSQPGQHEGTQYF. The V gene is TRBV7-9, the J gene TRBJ2-5, with TRBD1 as a possible D gene (6 bases). The V end lost 5 bases, the J end lost 7 bases, and 20 bases lay between the germline ends. Germline CDR1 and CDR2: SEHNR and FQNEAQ (reference sequence). This CDR3 spans 15 amino acids.

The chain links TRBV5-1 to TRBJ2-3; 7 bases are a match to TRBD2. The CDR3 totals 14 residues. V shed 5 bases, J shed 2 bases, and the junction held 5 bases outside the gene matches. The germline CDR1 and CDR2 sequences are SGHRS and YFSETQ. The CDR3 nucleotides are TGCGCCAGCAGAGTCGGGGGGACCACAGATACGCAGTATTTT. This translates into CASRVGGTTDTQYF.

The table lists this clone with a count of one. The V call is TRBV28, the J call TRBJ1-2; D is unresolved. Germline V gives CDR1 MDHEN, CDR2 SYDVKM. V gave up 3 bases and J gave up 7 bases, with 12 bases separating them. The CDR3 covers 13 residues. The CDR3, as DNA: TGTGCCAGCAGTTTGATCTCAGGAGGTGGCTACACCTTC. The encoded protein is CASSLISGGGYTF.